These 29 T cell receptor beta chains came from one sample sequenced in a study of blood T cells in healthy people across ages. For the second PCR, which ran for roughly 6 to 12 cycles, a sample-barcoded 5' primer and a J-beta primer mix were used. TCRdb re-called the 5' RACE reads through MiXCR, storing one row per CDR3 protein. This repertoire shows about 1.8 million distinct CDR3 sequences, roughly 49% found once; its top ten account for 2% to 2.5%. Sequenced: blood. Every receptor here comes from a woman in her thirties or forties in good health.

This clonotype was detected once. CDR3 coding DNA: TGTGCCAGCAGCTTAGGAACAGCCGACCTCGGTACCCAGTACTTC. It encodes CASSLGTADLGTQYF. This rearrangement joins TRBV7-9 to TRBJ2-5; D is uncertain. V shed 1 base and J shed 8 bases, with 17 bases lying between them. This CDR3 region has 15 residues. Germline V lookup: CDR1 SEHNR, CDR2 FQNEAQ (reference sequence).

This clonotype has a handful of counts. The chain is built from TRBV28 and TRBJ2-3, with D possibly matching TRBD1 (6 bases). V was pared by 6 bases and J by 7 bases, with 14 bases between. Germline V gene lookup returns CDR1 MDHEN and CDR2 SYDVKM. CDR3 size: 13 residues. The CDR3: CASSPNRVHTQYF. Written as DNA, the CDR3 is TGTGCCAGCAGCCCTAACAGGGTGCATACGCAGTATTTT.

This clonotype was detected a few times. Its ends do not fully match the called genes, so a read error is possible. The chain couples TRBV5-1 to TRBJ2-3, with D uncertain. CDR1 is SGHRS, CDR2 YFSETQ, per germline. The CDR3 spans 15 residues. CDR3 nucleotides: TGTGCCAGCAGCTTAGTGGGCGCCGGCACAGATACGCAGTATTTT. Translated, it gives CASSLVGAGTDTQYF.

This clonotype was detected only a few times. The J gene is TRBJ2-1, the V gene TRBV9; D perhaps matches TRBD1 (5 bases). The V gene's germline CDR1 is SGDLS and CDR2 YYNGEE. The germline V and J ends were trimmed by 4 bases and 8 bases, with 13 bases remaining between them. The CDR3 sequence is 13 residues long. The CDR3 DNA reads TGTGCCAGCAGCACAGAAGGGGTCGATGAGCAGTTCTTC. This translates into CASSTEGVDEQFF.

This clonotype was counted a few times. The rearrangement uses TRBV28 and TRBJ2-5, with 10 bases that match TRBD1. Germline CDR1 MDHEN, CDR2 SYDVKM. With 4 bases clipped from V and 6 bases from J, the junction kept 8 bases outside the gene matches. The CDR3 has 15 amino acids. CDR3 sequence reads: CASSYGTGVRKTQYF. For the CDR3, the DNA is TGTGCCAGCAGTTACGGGACAGGGGTTAGGAAGACCCAGTACTTC. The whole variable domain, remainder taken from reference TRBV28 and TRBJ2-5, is DVKVTQSSRYLVKRTGEKVFLECVQDMDHENMFWYRQDPGLGLRLIYFSYDVKMKEKGDIPEGYSVSREKKERFSLILESASTNQTSMYLCASSYGTGVRKTQYFGPGTRLLVL.

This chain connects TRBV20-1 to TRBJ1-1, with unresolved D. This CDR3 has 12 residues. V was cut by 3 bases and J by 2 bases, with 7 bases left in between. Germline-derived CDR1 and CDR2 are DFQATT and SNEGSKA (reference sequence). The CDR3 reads CSARHNNTEAFF. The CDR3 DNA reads TGCAGTGCTAGGCACAACAACACTGAAGCTTTCTTT.

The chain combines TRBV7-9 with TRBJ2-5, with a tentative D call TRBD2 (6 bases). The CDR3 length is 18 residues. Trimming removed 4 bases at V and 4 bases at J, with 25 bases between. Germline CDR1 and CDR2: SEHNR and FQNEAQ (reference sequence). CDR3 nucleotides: TGTGCCAGCAGCTCCTCCTACCCACAGGAGGGTGCGCGAGAGACCCAGTACTTC. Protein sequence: CASSSSYPQEGARETQYF.

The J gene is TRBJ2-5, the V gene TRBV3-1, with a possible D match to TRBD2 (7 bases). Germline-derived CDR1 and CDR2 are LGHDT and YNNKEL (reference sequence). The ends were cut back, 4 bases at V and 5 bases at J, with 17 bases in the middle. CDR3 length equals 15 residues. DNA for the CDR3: TGTGCCAGCAGCCCTTTATCGGGGGGCTGGGAGACCCAGTACTTC. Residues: CASSPLSGGWETQYF.

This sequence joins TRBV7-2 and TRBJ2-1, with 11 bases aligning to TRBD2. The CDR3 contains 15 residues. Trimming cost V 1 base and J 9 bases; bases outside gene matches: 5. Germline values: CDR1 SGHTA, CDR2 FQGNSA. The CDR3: CASSLGSGGAFEQFF. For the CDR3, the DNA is TGTGCCAGCAGCTTAGGTAGCGGGGGGGCCTTTGAGCAGTTCTTC.

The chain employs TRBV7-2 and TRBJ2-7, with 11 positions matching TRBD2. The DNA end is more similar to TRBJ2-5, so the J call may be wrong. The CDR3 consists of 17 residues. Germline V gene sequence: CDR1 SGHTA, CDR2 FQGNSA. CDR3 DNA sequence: TGTGCCAGCAGCTTACGGGTAGCGGGGGGGCCGCGGGAGACCCAGTACTTC. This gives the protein CASSLRVAGGPRETQYF.

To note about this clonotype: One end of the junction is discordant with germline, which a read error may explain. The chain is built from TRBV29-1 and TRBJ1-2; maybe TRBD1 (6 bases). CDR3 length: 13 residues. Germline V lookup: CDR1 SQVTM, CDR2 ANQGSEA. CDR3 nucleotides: TGCAGCGTTGAACGGCGGACAGTCTATGGCTGCACCTTC. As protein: CSVERRTVYGCTF. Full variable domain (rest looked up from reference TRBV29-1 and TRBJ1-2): SAVISQKPSRDICQRGTSLTIQCQVDSQVTMMFWYRQQPGQSLTLIATANQGSEATYESGFVIDKFPISRPNLTFSTLTVSNMSPEDSSIYLCSVERRTVYGCTFGSGTRLTVV.

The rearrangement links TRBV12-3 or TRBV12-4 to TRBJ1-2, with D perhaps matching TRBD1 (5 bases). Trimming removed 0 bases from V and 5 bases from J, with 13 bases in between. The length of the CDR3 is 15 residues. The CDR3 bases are TGTGCCAGCAGTTTAGCGACGACTCAGGGTTATGGCTACACCTTC. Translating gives CASSLATTQGYGYTF.

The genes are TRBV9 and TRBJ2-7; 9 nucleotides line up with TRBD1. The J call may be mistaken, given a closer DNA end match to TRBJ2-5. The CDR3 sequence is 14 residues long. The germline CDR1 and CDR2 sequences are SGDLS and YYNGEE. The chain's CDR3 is CASSASGTGETQYF. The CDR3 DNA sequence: TGTGCCAGCAGCGCCTCCGGGACAGGGGAGACCCAGTACTTC.

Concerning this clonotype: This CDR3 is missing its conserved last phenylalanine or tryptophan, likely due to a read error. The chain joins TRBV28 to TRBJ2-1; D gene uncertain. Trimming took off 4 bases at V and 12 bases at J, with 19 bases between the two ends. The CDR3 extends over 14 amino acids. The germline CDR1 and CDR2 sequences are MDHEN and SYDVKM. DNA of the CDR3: TGTGCCAGCAGTTCCCAGGTCCTCTCCACGGGGCAGTTCTTA. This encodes CASSSQVLSTGQFL.

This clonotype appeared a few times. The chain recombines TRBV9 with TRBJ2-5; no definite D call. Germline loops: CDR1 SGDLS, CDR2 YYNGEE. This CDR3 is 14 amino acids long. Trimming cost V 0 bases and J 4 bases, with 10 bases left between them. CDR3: CASSVGVALETQYF. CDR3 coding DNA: TGTGCCAGCAGCGTAGGAGTTGCTCTAGAGACCCAGTACTTC.

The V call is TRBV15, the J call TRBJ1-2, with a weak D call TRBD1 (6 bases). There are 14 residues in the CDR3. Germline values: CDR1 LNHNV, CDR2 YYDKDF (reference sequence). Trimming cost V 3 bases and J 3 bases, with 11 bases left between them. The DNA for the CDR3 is TGTGCCACCAGCAGTTGGGGGCTGGACTATGGCTACACCTTC. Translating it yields CATSSWGLDYGYTF.

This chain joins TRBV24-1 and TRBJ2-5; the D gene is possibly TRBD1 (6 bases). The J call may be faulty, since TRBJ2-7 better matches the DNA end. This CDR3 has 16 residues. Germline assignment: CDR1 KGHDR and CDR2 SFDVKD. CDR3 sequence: CATSEGPGAHSHEQYF. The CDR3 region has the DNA TGTGCCACCAGTGAGGGTCCAGGGGCGCATTCGCACGAGCAGTACTTC.

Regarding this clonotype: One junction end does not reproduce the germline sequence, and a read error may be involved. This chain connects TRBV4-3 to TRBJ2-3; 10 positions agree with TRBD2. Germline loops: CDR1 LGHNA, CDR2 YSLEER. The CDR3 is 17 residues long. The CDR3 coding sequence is TGCGCCAGCAGCCAAGAATTAAGCGGGGGGGCTAGAGATGCGCAGTATTTT. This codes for CASSQELSGGARDAQYF.

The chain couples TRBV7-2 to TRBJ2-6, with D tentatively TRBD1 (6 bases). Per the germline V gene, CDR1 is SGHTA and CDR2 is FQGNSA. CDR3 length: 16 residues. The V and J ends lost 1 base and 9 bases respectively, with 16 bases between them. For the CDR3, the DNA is TGTGCCAGCAGCTTAGAATTGCGAGTGGGACACAACGTCCTGACTTTC. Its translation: CASSLELRVGHNVLTF. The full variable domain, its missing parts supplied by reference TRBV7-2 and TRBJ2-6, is GAGVSQSPSNKVTEKGKDVELRCDPISGHTALYWYRQSLGQGLEFLIYFQGNSAPDKSGLPSDRFSAERTGGSVSTLTIQRTQQEDSAVYLCASSLELRVGHNVLTFGAGSRLTVL.

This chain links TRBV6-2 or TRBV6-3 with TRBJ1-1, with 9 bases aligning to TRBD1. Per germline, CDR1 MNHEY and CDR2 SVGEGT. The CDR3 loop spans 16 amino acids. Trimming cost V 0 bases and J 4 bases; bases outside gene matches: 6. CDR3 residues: CASSYSRTGVITEAFF. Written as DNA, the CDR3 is TGTGCCAGCAGTTACTCTCGGACAGGGGTTATCACTGAAGCTTTCTTT.

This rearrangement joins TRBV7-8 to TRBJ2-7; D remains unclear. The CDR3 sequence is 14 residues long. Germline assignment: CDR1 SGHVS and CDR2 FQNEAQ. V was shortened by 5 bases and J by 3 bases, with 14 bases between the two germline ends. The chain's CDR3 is CASSPASDRYEQYF. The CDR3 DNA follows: TGTGCCAGCAGCCCGGCGAGTGACCGCTACGAGCAGTACTTC.

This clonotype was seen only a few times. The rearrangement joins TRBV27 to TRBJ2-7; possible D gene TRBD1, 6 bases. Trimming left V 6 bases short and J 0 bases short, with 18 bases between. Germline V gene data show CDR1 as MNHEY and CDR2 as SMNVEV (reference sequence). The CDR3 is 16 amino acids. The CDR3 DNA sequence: TGTGCCAGCAGGGACGAACAGGGCCCGGGCTCCTACGAGCAGTACTTC. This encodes CASRDEQGPGSYEQYF.

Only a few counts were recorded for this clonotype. The CDR3 DNA is TGTGCCAGCAGTGAACGAGGGGGATGGGAGCAGTACTTC. This encodes CASSERGGWEQYF. The J gene is TRBJ2-5, the V gene TRBV2, with D possibly being TRBD1 (6 bases). V was shortened by 2 bases and J by 11 bases, with 15 bases between the two germline ends. CDR1 and CDR2 from the germline V gene are SNHLY and FYNNEI. This CDR3 has 13 amino acids.

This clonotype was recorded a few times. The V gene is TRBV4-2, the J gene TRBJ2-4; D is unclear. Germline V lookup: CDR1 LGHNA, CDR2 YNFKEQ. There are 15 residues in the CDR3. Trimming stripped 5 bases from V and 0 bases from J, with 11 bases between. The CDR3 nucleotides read TGTGCCAGCAGCGACCCAACAGTAGCCAAAAACATTCAGTACTTC. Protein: CASSDPTVAKNIQYF.

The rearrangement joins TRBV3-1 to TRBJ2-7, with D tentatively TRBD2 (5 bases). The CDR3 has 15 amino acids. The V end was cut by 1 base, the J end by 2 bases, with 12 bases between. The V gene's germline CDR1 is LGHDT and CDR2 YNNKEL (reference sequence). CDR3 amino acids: CASSQGRLATYEQYF. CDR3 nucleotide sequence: TGTGCCAGCAGCCAAGGGCGGCTAGCTACCTACGAGCAGTACTTC.

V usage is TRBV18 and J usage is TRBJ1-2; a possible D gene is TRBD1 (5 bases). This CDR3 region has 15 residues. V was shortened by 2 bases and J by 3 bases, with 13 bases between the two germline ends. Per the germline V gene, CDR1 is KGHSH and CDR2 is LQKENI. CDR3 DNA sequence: TGTGCCAGCTCACCATCGGGATTAGGGGACTATGGCTACACCTTC. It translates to CASSPSGLGDYGYTF.

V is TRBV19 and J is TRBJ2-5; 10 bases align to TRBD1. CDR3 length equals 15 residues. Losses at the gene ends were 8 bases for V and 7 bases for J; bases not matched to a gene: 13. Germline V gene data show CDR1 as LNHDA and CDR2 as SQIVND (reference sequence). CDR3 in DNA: TGTGCCAGTTTGGACCCGGGACAGGGGTTGGTGACCCAGTACTTC. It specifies CASLDPGQGLVTQYF.

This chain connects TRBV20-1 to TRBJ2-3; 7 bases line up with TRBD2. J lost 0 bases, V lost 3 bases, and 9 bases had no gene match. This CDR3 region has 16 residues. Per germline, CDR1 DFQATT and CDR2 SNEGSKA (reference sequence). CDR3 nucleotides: TGCAGTGCTAGCGGGGGGAGTAGAGCGAGCACAGATACGCAGTATTTT. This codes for CSASGGSRASTDTQYF.

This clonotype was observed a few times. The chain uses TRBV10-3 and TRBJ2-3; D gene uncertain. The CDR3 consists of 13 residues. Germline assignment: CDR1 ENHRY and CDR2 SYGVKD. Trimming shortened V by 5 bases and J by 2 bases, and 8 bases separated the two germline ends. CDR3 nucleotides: TGTGCCATCAGTAGGTCAGCCACAGATACGCAGTATTTT. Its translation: CAISRSATDTQYF.